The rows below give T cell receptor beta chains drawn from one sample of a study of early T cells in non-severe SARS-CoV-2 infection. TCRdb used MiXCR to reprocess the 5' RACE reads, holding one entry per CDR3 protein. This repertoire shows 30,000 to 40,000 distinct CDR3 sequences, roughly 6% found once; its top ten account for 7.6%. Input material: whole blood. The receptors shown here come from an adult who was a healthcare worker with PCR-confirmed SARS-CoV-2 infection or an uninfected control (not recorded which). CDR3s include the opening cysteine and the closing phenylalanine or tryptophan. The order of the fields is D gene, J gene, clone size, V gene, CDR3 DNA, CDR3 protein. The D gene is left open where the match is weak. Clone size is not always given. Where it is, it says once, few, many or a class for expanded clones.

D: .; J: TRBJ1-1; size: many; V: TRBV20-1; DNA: TGCAGTGCTAGCCAGGCTGGGATGGGGCAGGGAGCTTTCTTT; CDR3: CSASQAGMGQGAFF
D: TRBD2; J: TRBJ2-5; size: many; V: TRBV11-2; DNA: TGTGCCAGCAGCCCCGTTGGAGCGGGGGGGCAAGAGACCCAGTACTTC; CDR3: CASSPVGAGGQETQYF
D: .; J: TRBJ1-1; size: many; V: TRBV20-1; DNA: TGCAGTGCTAGAGAGGGGATCCCTGAAGCTTTCTTT; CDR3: CSAREGIPEAFF
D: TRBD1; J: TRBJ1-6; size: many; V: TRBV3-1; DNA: TGTGCCAGCAGCCAGGGACAGGGATTTGTTTCACCCCTCCACTTT; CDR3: CASSQGQGFVSPLHF
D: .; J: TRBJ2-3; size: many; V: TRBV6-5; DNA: TGTGCCAGCAGTTACTCTCGAGCGTTGAACACAGATACGCAGTATTTT; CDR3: CASSYSRALNTDTQYF
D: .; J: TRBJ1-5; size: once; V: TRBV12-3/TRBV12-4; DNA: TGTGCCAGCAGCTTAGACAGGACGGGGAATCAGCCCCAGCATTTT; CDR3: CASSLDRTGNQPQHF
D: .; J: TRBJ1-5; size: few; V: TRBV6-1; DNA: TGTGCCAGCAGTGAAAGGGGGTTTGCCCAGCCCCAGCATTTT; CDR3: CASSERGFAQPQHF
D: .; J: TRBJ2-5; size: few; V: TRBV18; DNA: TGTGCCAGCTCATCCGATTTTCTAGAGACCCAGTACTTC; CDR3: CASSSDFLETQYF
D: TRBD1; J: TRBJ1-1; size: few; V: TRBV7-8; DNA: TGTGCCAGCAGCTTAGTTAGGACAGGGAACACTGAAGCTTTCTTT; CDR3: CASSLVRTGNTEAFF
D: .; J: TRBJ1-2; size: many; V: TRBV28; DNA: TGTGCCAGCAGTTTCGACTATGGCTACACCTTC; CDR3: CASSFDYGYTF
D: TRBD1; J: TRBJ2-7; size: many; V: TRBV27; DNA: TGTGCCAGCAGTACACGTACAGGGGACGGGGACGAGCAGTACTTC; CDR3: CASSTRTGDGDEQYF
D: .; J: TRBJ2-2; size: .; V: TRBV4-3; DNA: TGCGCCAGCAGCCAGGAGGCCCCGGGGGGCCGTACCGGGGAGCTGTTTTTT; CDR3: CASSQEAPGGRTGELFF
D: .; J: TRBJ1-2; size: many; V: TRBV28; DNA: TGTGCCAGCAGTTACCGAGGACAGCGCCCATATGGCTACACCTTC; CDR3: CASSYRGQRPYGYTF
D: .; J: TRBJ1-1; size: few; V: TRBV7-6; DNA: TGTGCCAGCAGCTTACTTCCACGGGACACTGAAGCTTTCTTT; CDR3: CASSLLPRDTEAFF
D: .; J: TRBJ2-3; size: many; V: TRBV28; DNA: TGTGCCAGCAAAGTAACAGATACGCAGTATTTT; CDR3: CASKVTDTQYF
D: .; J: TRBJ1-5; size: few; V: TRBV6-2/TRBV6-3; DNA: TGTGCCAGCAGTTACGGGGGAGTTGACAATCAGCCCCAGCATTTT; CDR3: CASSYGGVDNQPQHF
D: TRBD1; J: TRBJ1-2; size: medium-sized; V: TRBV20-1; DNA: TGCAGTGCCGCGCTCCTGACAGGGCGTTTCTATGGCTACACCTTC; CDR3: CSAALLTGRFYGYTF
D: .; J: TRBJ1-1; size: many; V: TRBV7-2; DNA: TGTGCCAGCAGCTTATTAGGGGGGCGCAGGGACACTGAAGCTTTCTTT; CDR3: CASSLLGGRRDTEAFF
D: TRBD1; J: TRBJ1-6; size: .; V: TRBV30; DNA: TGTGCCTTAACTGACAGGGAATGGAGGAATTCACCCCTCCACTTT; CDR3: CALTDREWRNSPLHF
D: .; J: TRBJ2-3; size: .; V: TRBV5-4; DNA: TGTGCCAGCAGCTTCGGCAGGGGGGGCGTTGATACGCAGTATTTT; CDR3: CASSFGRGGVDTQYF
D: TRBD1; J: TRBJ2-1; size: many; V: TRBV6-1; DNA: TGTGCCAGCAGGGCTGGTCGTGGGACAGGAAACAATGAGCAGTTCTTC; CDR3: CASRAGRGTGNNEQFF
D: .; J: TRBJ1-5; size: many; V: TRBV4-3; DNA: TGCGCCAGCAGCCACGCACAGACGAATCAGCCCCAGCATTTT; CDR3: CASSHAQTNQPQHF
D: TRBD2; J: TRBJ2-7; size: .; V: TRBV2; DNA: TGTGCCAGCAGTGAACTAGCGGCACCTCGGTACTTC; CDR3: CASSELAAPRYF
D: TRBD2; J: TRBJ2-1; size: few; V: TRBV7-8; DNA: TGTGCCAGCGGCGGGGGGGCCGCTGAGCAGTTCTTC; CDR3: CASGGGAAEQFF
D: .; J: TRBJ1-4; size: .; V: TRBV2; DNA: TGTGCCAGCACTGCGGATAGTGCAACTAATGAAAAACTGTTTTTT; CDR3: CASTADSATNEKLFF
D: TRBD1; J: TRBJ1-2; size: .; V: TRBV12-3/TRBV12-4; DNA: TGTGCCAGCAGTTTGGGACAGTCAAATCCTAACTATGGCTACACCTTC; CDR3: CASSLGQSNPNYGYTF
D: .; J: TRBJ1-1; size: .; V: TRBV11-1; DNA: TGTGCCAGCAGCCTCCCGGGATCCTTGAACACTGAAGCTTTCTTT; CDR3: CASSLPGSLNTEAFF
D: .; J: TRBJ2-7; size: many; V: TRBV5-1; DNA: TGCGCCAGCAGCTTCGGGGTATTCTCCTACGAGCAGTACTTC; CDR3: CASSFGVFSYEQYF
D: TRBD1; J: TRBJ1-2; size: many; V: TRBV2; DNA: TGTGCCAGCGTGGCAGGGGGCGATCATGGCTACACCTTC; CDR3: CASVAGGDHGYTF
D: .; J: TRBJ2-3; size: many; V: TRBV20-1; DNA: TGCAGTGCTAGCTCCGATACGCAGTATTTT; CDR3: CSASSDTQYF
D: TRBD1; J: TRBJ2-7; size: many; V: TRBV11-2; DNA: TGTGCCAGCAGCTTAAACAGGGGTGACGGCTACGAGCAGTACTTC; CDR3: CASSLNRGDGYEQYF
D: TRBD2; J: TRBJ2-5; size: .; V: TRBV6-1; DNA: TGTGCCAACAGCCCCGGACTAGCGGGGGACAACGAAGAGACCCAGTACTTC; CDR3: CANSPGLAGDNEETQYF
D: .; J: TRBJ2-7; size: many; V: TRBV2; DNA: TGTGCCAGCAGTGAGCAGGGACCCTACGAGCAGTACTTC; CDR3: CASSEQGPYEQYF
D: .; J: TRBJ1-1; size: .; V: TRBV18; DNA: TGTGCCAGCTCACCGGACAGTTTGAACACTGAAGCTTTCTTT; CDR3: CASSPDSLNTEAFF
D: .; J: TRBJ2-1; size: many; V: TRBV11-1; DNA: TGTGCCAGCAGCGGGATATACAATGAGCAGTTCTTC; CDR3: CASSGIYNEQFF
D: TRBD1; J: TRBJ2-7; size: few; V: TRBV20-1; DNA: TGCAGTGCGAACGGACAGGTGGACGACGAGCAGTACTTC; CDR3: CSANGQVDDEQYF
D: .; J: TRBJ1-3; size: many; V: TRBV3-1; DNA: TGTGCCAAGTACCTACAGGGTTTTGGAAACACCATATATTTT; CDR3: CAKYLQGFGNTIYF
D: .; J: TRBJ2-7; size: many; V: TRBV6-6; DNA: TGTGCCAGCAGCCCGTTTAACTCCTACGAGCAGTACTTC; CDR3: CASSPFNSYEQYF
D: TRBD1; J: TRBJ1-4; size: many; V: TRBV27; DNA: TGTGCCAGCCGGGGACAGGGGATATATGAAAAACTGTTTTTT; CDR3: CASRGQGIYEKLFF
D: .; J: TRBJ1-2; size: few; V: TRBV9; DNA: TGTGCCAGCGGCGACCGGACCTATGGCTACACCTTC; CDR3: CASGDRTYGYTF
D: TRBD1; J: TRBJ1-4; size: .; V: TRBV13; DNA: TGTGCCAGCAGGCAGACAGGGCGGGAAAAACTGTTTTTT; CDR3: CASRQTGREKLFF
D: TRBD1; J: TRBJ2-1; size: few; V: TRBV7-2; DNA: TGTGCCAGCGGTAGAACGGGACAGGGGCCCTACACTGAGCAGTTCTTC; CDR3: CASGRTGQGPYTEQFF
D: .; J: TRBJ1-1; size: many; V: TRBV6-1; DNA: TGTGCCAGCAGTGCGTTGGGCTTGAACACTGAAGCTTTCTTT; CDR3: CASSALGLNTEAFF
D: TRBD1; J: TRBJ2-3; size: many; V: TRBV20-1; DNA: TGCAGTGCTAGAACGACAGGGGTAGATACGCAGTATTTT; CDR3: CSARTTGVDTQYF
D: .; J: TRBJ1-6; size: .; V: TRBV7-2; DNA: TGTGCCAGCAGCTGGGTCAATTCACCCCTCCACTTT; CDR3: CASSWVNSPLHF
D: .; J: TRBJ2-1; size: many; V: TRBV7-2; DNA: TGTGCCAGCAGCTTCCTACTAGAGAATGAGCAGTTCTTC; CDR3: CASSFLLENEQFF
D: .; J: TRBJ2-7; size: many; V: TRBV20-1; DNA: TGCAGTGCCCCCGTCACCAGGGGACCCTACGAGCAGTACTTC; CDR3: CSAPVTRGPYEQYF
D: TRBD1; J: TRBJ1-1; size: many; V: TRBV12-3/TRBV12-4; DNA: TGTGCCAGCACCGCTACAGGGGGGACTGAAGCTTTCTTT; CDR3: CASTATGGTEAFF
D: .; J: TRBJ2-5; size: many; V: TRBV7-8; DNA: TGTGCCAGCAGCTTAGCGGGGGTCCAAGAGACCCAGTACTTC; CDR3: CASSLAGVQETQYF
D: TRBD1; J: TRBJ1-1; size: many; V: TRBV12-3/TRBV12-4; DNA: TGTGCCAGCAGTTTAGCCAACAGGGGGTACACTGAAGCTTTCTTT; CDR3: CASSLANRGYTEAFF
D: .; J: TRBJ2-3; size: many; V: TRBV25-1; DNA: TGTGCCAGCAGTGAATACAGGGGAACAGATACGCAGTATTTT; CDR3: CASSEYRGTDTQYF
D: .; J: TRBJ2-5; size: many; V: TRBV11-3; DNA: TGTGCCAGCAGCTTAGATCGCACTCAAGAGACCCAGTACTTC; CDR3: CASSLDRTQETQYF
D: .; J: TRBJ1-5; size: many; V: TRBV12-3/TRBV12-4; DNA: TGTGCCAGCAGTTTCGATCTCAGCAATCAGCCCCAGCATTTT; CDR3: CASSFDLSNQPQHF
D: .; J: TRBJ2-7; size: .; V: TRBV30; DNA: TGTGCCTGGAGTACTTCTAATTCCTACGAGCAGTACTTC; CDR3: CAWSTSNSYEQYF
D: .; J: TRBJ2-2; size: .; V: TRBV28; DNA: TGTGCCAGCACCTCGGGATGGAGGGGTGTCACCGGGGAGCTGTTTTTT; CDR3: CASTSGWRGVTGELFF
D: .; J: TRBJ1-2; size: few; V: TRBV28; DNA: TGTGCCAGCAGTTTACCCACTGGACCCTATGGCTACACCTTC; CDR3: CASSLPTGPYGYTF
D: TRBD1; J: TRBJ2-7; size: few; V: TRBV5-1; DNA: TGCGCCAGCAGCTCCAGGGGGCGGCTCTACGAGCAGTACTTC; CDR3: CASSSRGRLYEQYF